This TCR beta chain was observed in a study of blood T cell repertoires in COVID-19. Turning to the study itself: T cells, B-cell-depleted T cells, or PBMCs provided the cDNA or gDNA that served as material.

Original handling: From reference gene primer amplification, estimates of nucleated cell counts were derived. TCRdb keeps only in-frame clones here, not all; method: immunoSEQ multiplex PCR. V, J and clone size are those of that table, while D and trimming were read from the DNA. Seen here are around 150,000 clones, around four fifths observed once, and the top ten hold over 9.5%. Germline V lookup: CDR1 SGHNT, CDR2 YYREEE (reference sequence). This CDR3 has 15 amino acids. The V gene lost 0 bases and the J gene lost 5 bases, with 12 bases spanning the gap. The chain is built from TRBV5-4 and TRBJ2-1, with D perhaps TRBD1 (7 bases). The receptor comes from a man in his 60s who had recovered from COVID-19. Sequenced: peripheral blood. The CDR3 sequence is CASSLGQGGNNEQFF. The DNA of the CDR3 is TGTGCCAGCAGCTTGGGCCAGGGGGGAAACAATGAGCAGTTCTTC.